The T cell receptor beta chain described here comes from a study of T cells in Graves' hyperthyroidism and ophthalmopathy. Amplification of TCR beta CDR3 regions used RNA as the template. In the first-round RT-PCR of the TCR CDR3, the HTBI primer set was used. TCRdb recomputed calls from the multiplex PCR reads with MiXCR, one row per CDR3 protein. The sample lists about 660,000 distinct CDR3 sequences, 45% occurring once. About this clonotype itself: Its antigen is as yet unknown.

CDR3 size: 18 residues. The V gene end was trimmed by 0 bases and the J gene end by 5 bases; junction bases not matched to a gene: 6. CDR1 and CDR2 from the germline V gene are LNHNV and YYDKDF (reference sequence). Study observations and caveats: Separating ophthalmopathy from stable hyperthyroidism was achieved by a 13 V-J model. A median around 6 months before onset, the model predicted ophthalmopathy.

The sample was peripheral blood or thyroid tissue (not recorded which). The chain couples TRBV15 to TRBJ2-5; TRBD2 matches at 16 bases. The sequence was obtained from an adult man with Graves' disease, either hyperthyroidism or ophthalmopathy (not recorded which). Here the CDR3 reads CATSRDPGTSGGAETQYF. CDR3 coding DNA: TGTGCCACCAGCAGAGATCCTGGGACTAGCGGGGGGGCGGAGACCCAGTACTTC.